This T cell receptor (beta chain) was recorded in a study of blood T cell repertoires in COVID-19. Only in-frame clones appear in the TCRdb table, and some are missing; sequencing was by immunoSEQ multiplex PCR. The sample records around 390,000 clones, 87% being singletons. CDR3 size: 13 residues. V was cut by 3 bases and J by 6 bases, with 11 bases left in between. Looked up from germline, CDR1 is LGHDT and CDR2 is YNNKEL (reference sequence). V gene TRBV3-1 (or the pseudogene TRBV3-2) combines with J gene TRBJ1-2; TRBD1 might be the D (5 bases). The TCR comes from a woman aged 45-65 years who had recovered from COVID-19. Source material: PBMCs or T cells enriched from blood (not recorded which). The CDR3 loop is CASSQGRVNGYTF. The DNA of the CDR3 is TGTGCCAGCAGCCAGGGCAGGGTTAATGGCTACACCTTC.